Listed below are T cell receptor beta chains from one sample, sequenced in a study of cytotoxic CD8 clonotypes in ibrutinib-treated CLL. Clones were read by immunoSEQ multiplex PCR, and TCRdb kept only the in-frame ones, dropping some. The data contain more than 200,000 clones, under 80% of them singletons. The input for sequencing was PBMCs, taken after 24 months of ibrutinib treatment. These TCRs come from a human donor with chronic lymphocytic leukemia. Each CDR3 is given with its conserved first and last residue. Some rows have no size entry. The others give once, few or many, or a class for an expanded clone.

V | size | CDR3
TRBV27 | NA | CASSPGLAIETQYF
TRBV4-3 | NA | CASSVAGGPWDEQFF
TRBV2 | once | CASSGAELYEQFF
TRBV7-3 | few | CASSLTRRERTEAFF
TRBV30 | NA | CAWSKRQGSEQYF
TRBV6-5 | NA | CASSYSNGAGTEAFF
TRBV29-1 | NA | CSVVTPDGYEQYF
TRBV11-1 | NA | CASSFTGTSGPYEQYF
TRBV5-1 | NA | CASSLGAGVLGEQYF
TRBV30 | NA | CAWSRTSGRSETQYF
TRBV28 | few | CASTQELGWYEQYF
TRBV5-1 | NA | CASKVSSGRSYEQYF
TRBV2 | NA | CASRVDSPQPQHF
TRBV19 | NA | CATGGTGVFAGELFF
TRBV6-5 | NA | CASSLGQATYGYTF
TRBV27 | NA | CASSLSQRTTTFGEQYF
TRBV11-1 | NA | CASSQEGRDSLYF
TRBV14 | NA | CASSQVFSGNTIYF
TRBV4-3 | NA | CASSQDLAGTVNQPQHF
TRBV7-2 | few | CASSLEGHNQPQHF
TRBV6-5 | few | CASSYGHNQPQHF
TRBV28 | NA | CASKGDTVLAKDEQYF
TRBV6-5 | NA | CASNRGGGNEKLFF
TRBV11-2 | NA | CASSLSGGNEKLFF
TRBV13 | few | CASSPKDATNEKLFF
TRBV7-3 | NA | CASSGTHTDTQYF
TRBV6-5 | NA | CASSYGLVTNEKLFF
TRBV23-1 | few | CASSLAGNNEQFF
TRBV5-1 | NA | CASSPGPNLGEQYF